These 8 T cell receptor beta chains were all obtained from the same sample, sequenced in a study of PD-1 blockade in classical Hodgkin lymphoma. All trial patients relapsed after autologous stem cell transplantation. TCRdb keeps only in-frame clones here, not all; method: immunoSEQ multiplex PCR. The sample has 35,000 to 45,000 clones; around 88% are singletons. The source material was peripheral blood mononuclear cells (PBMCs), sampled before the second cycle of nivolumab. The receptor set was obtained from a human donor with classical Hodgkin lymphoma.

The gene calls are TRBV4-1 and TRBJ1-1; D is uncertain. CDR3 length: 15 amino acids. Trimming took 1 base from V and 2 from J, leaving 11 bases between them. The germline CDR1 and CDR2 sequences are MGHRA and YSYEKL. The CDR3 DNA reads as TGCGCCAGCAGCCAAGGATCAGTTAGTAACACTGAAGCTTTCTTT. Protein: CASSQGSVSNTEAFF.

This clone showed up just once. The chain carries TRBV7-3 and TRBJ1-5; D is unclear. With 2 bases removed from V and 7 bases from J, the gap between germline ends came to 12 bases. The germline V gene has CDR1 SGHTA and CDR2 FQGTGA. The CDR3 has 14 residues. The DNA for the CDR3 is TGTGCCAGCAGCTTAGTGGGCGGAACGCAGCCCCAGCATTTT. Translating gives CASSLVGGTQPQHF.

This chain joins TRBV7-9 and TRBJ2-1; a weak D match, TRBD2 (6 bases). There are 15 residues in the CDR3. Germline assignment: CDR1 SEHNR and CDR2 FQNEAQ (reference sequence). V lost 5 bases to trimming and J lost 3 bases, with 14 bases between them. The CDR3 bases are TGTGCCAGCAGCCTCATGACTAGTGGCTACAATGAGCAGTTCTTC. Translated, it gives CASSLMTSGYNEQFF.

The rearrangement joins TRBV5-1 to TRBJ2-3; 9 bases agree with TRBD1. V trimming: 4 bases; J trimming: 15 bases; junction bases outside the gene matches: 18. CDR3 length equals 15 residues. The germline V gene encodes CDR1 SGHRS and CDR2 YFSETQ. The CDR3 region is CASSNGDRVSGTVYF. In DNA, the CDR3 is TGCGCCAGCAGCAACGGGGACAGGGTGAGCGGTACCGTATATTTT.

V and J are TRBV6-1 and TRBJ2-7; D unresolved. This CDR3 contains 17 residues. V was cut by 0 bases and J by 7 bases, with 22 bases left in between. Per germline, CDR1 MNHNS and CDR2 SASEGT. This chain's CDR3 is CASSEAYFGYTLGEQYF. In DNA, the CDR3 is TGTGCCAGCAGTGAAGCGTATTTCGGGTACACCCTCGGAGAGCAGTACTTC.

DNA for the CDR3: TGTGCCAGCAGGGCCGACCGGGGAGATACGCAGTATTTT. Translated, it gives CASRADRGDTQYF. V and J are TRBV2 and TRBJ2-3; perhaps TRBD2 as D (5 bases). CDR3 length: 13 amino acids. Germline-derived CDR1 and CDR2 are SNHLY and FYNNEI. The V and J ends lost 6 bases and 5 bases respectively, with 12 bases between them.

CDR3 residues: CASSVGGKTEAFF. The CDR3 nucleotides are TGTGCCAGCAGTGTTGGGGGTAAGACTGAAGCTTTCTTT. The chain links TRBV6-1 to TRBJ1-1; D is perhaps TRBD1 (5 bases). CDR1 is MNHNS and CDR2 is SASEGT in the germline V gene. Trimming pared 4 bases from V and 5 bases from J, leaving 11 bases between. CDR3 length: 13 residues.

The genes are TRBV9 and TRBJ2-2; D uncertain. This CDR3 has 12 amino acids. In germline, CDR1 is SGDLS, CDR2 YYNGEE. V was shortened by 0 bases and J by 5 bases, with 2 bases between the two germline ends. The CDR3 DNA sequence: TGTGCCAGCAGCGTAGTAACCGGGGAGCTGTTTTTT. The encoded protein is CASSVVTGELFF.